The rows below give T cell receptor beta chains drawn from one sample of a study of shared clonotypes between healthy human individuals. The data were produced by immunoSEQ multiplex PCR, yet TCRdb's version contains in-frame clones alone and is incomplete. The sample contains approximately 500,000 clones, less than 96% of which appear only once. The sample taken for sequencing was naive CD4+ T cells sorted from blood. The receptor source for this set is a woman aged 25-40 years in good health. Each CDR3 is given with its conserved first and last residue. D genes are given only for firm matches. The listing skips clone size in some rows; elsewhere it reads once, few, many or a size class.

clone size	CDR3 length	D gene	J gene	V gene	CDR3 protein	CDR3 DNA
.	15	TRBD1	TRBJ1-5	TRBV7-9	CASTSTGALNQPQHF	TGTGCCAGCACATCGACAGGGGCTTTAAATCAGCCCCAGCATTTT
few	11	.	TRBJ2-7	TRBV30	CAWSTDYEQYF	TGTGCCTGGAGTACGGACTACGAGCAGTACTTC
.	14	.	TRBJ1-5	TRBV28	CASLGGRRNQPQHF	TGTGCCAGCCTTGGAGGGAGAAGGAATCAGCCCCAGCATTTT
once	13	.	TRBJ2-2	TRBV7-8	CASSLGGAGELFF	TGTGCCAGCAGCTTAGGAGGGGCCGGGGAGCTGTTTTTT
.	17	.	TRBJ2-6	TRBV28	CASSSSSGISGANVLTF	TGTGCCAGCAGTTCATCTTCGGGGATCTCTGGGGCCAACGTCCTGACTTTC
.	15	.	TRBJ2-7	TRBV4-1	CASSQGLGSSYEQYF	TGCGCCAGCAGCCAAGGACTTGGCAGCTCCTACGAGCAGTACTTC
.	15	.	TRBJ1-5	TRBV5-4	CASSARTGAGQPQHF	TGTGCCAGCAGCGCGAGAACAGGAGCGGGTCAGCCCCAGCATTTT
.	14	TRBD2	TRBJ2-5	TRBV5-8	CASSLPGGTETPYF	TGTGCCAGCAGCTTGCCGGGAGGAACGGAGACCCCTTACTTC
once	15	TRBD2	TRBJ2-2	TRBV28	CASSLLAGEGGELFF	TGTGCCAGCAGTTTACTAGCGGGAGAGGGCGGGGAGCTGTTTTTT
.	13	TRBD1	TRBJ2-4	TRBV18	CASSPGQGDIQYF	TGTGCCAGCTCACCCGGACAGGGAGACATTCAGTACTTC
.	14	.	TRBJ1-1	TRBV5-4	CASSTPQGNTEAFF	TGTGCCAGCAGCACACCACAGGGGAACACTGAAGCTTTCTTT
once	19	.	TRBJ2-1	TRBV19	CASSIGARGFRSSYNEQFF	TGTGCCAGTAGTATCGGGGCGAGGGGTTTTCGGAGCTCCTACAATGAGCAGTTCTTC
few	13	TRBD2	TRBJ2-7	TRBV25-1	CASRAGASYEQYF	TGTGCCAGCCGGGCGGGAGCCTCCTACGAGCAGTACTTC
.	12	.	TRBJ2-3	TRBV9	CAARQNTDTQYF	TGTGCCGCCAGACAGAACACAGATACGCAGTATTTT
.	15	.	TRBJ2-2	TRBV6-1	CASSVLVAETGELFF	TGTGCCAGCAGTGTTTTGGTAGCGGAAACCGGGGAGCTGTTTTTT
.	16	TRBD1	TRBJ1-1	TRBV27	CASSSSTGGAYTEAFF	TGTGCCAGCAGTTCCTCGACAGGGGGCGCGTATACTGAAGCTTTCTTT
.	13	.	TRBJ1-2	TRBV15	CATSRDWRYGYTF	TGTGCCACCAGCAGAGATTGGCGTTATGGCTACACCTTC
.	14	.	TRBJ2-7	TRBV5-1	CASRTTGGVYEQYF	TGCGCCAGCCGCACAACGGGCGGGGTGTACGAGCAGTACTTC
.	15	.	TRBJ2-7	TRBV6-5	CASSYSAGSSYEQYF	TGTGCCAGCAGTTATTCGGCAGGGAGCTCCTACGAGCAGTACTTC
once	15	.	TRBJ1-3	TRBV15	CATSRNTQGGNTIYF	TGTGCCACCAGCAGAAACACCCAGGGGGGAAACACCATATATTTT
.	11	.	TRBJ2-5	TRBV6-5	CASSYEGEQYF	TGTGCCAGCAGTTACGAGGGGGAGCAGTACTTC
.	16	.	TRBJ2-2	TRBV30	CAWSLTGASRPGELFF	TGTGCCTGGAGTTTGACTGGGGCTAGTAGGCCCGGGGAGCTGTTTTTT
.	11	.	TRBJ1-2	TRBV19	CASSIDRRYTF	TGTGCCAGTAGTATAGATCGCCGCTACACCTTC
.	16	.	TRBJ1-4	TRBV28	CASSLRGGGTNEKLFF	TGTGCCAGCAGTTTACGAGGTGGCGGAACTAATGAAAAACTGTTTTTT
.	15	TRBD1	TRBJ1-2	TRBV5-4	CASSHPGTGSYGYTF	TGTGCCAGCAGCCATCCCGGGACAGGGAGCTATGGCTACACCTTC